A single sample is the source of the 11 T cell receptor beta chains below, sequenced in a study of chronic HIV infection and antiretroviral therapy. TCRdb fed the 5' RACE reads into MiXCR, producing one record per CDR3 protein. The table shows 45,000 to 55,000 distinct CDR3 sequences, with approximately 19% occurring only once. The sequenced material came from peripheral blood. The receptors stem from an adult who had HIV and had not received antiretroviral therapy, or was an uninfected healthy control (not recorded which).

This clonotype was counted at least ten times. This chain joins TRBV7-9 and TRBJ2-7; D not resolved. The length of the CDR3 is 15 residues. With 4 bases removed from V and 3 bases from J, the gap between germline ends came to 16 bases. Germline V gives CDR1 SEHNR, CDR2 FQNEAQ (reference sequence). The CDR3 DNA is TGTGCCAGCAGCTCGGACGATACCTCCCGCTACGAGCAGTACTTC. Protein: CASSSDDTSRYEQYF.

The chain couples TRBV13 to TRBJ2-6, with 8 nucleotides matching TRBD2. With V trimmed by 9 bases and J by 1 base, 8 bases remained unmatched. Germline CDR1 is PRHDT and CDR2 is FYEKMQ (reference sequence). This CDR3 has 16 residues. The CDR3 DNA sequence: TGTGCCAGTTCGGGACTAGATAGGTCTGGGGCCAACGTCCTGACTTTC. It is translated as CASSGLDRSGANVLTF.

V gene TRBV5-1 combines with J gene TRBJ2-3; D might be TRBD1 (6 bases). Germline CDR1 reads SGHRS; CDR2 reads YFSETQ. Trimming left V 0 bases short and J 3 bases short, with 17 bases between. The CDR3 spans 17 residues. The CDR3 here is CASSLGVQRTGTDTQYF. The CDR3 DNA is TGCGCCAGCAGCTTGGGGGTACAGCGAACAGGGACAGATACGCAGTATTTT. Full variable domain (missing parts from reference TRBV5-1 and TRBJ2-3): KAGVTQTPRYLIKTRGQQVTLSCSPISGHRSVSWYQQTPGQGLQFLFEYFSETQRNKGNFPGRFSGRQFSNSRSEMNVSTLELGDSALYLCASSLGVQRTGTDTQYFGPGTRLTVL.

The chain recombines TRBV10-2 with TRBJ1-3, with D hard to call. This CDR3 has 15 amino acids. Germline V CDR1 and CDR2: WSHSY, SAAADI. The V end was cut by 5 bases, the J end by 3 bases, with 14 bases between. The CDR3: CASSTEWPYGNTIYF. As DNA, the CDR3 is TGCGCCAGCAGTACCGAATGGCCCTATGGAAACACCATATATTTT.

This clonotype was found a few times. The genes are TRBV27 and TRBJ2-1; 9 nucleotides align to TRBD2. Germline trimming cut 6 bases from V and 8 bases from J; bases unmatched to any gene: 14. The V gene's germline CDR1 is MNHEY and CDR2 SMNVEV (reference sequence). The CDR3 is 16 amino acids. The CDR3 DNA reads TGTGCCAGCAGCACTAGCGGGCAAACACCGGGGGATGAGCAGTTCTTC. Its protein product is CASSTSGQTPGDEQFF.

This clonotype was seen more than once but under ten times. The chain carries TRBV29-1 and TRBJ1-2; tentative D call: TRBD1 (5 bases). Germline-derived CDR1 and CDR2 are SQVTM and ANQGSEA. Trimming left V 4 bases short and J 2 bases short, with 8 bases between. This CDR3 has 12 residues. The CDR3, as DNA: TGCAGCGTTGCTGGGGGAAACTATGGCTACACCTTC. This encodes CSVAGGNYGYTF.

The V and J genes are TRBV5-8 and TRBJ2-3; 9 bases agree with TRBD1. CDR3 length: 15 amino acids. Germline V lookup: CDR1 SGHTS, CDR2 YDEGEE. Unmatched junction bases numbered 1, after V lost 0 bases and J lost 2 bases. CDR3 DNA sequence: TGTGCCAGCAGCTTGGGGGACAGGGCCACAGATACGCAGTATTTT. This codes for CASSLGDRATDTQYF.

CDR3: CASSGTSGEWEQFF. As DNA, the CDR3 is TGTGCCAGTTCTGGGACTAGCGGCGAATGGGAGCAGTTCTTC. V usage is TRBV2 and J usage is TRBJ2-1; 11 bases line up with TRBD2. The CDR3 has 14 residues. After removal of 9 bases from V and 10 bases from J, the junction contained 11 bases not matched to a gene. Looked up from germline, CDR1 is SNHLY and CDR2 is FYNNEI. The complete variable domain, with remaining parts taken from reference TRBV2 and TRBJ2-1, reads EPEVTQTPSHQVTQMGQEVILRCVPISNHLYFYWYRQILGQKVEFLVSFYNNEISEKSEIFDDQFSVERPDGSNFTLKIRSTKLEDSAMYFCASSGTSGEWEQFFGPGTRLTVL.

This clonotype appeared a few times. The CDR3: CSAPASGRGEQYF. Written as DNA, the CDR3 is TGCAGTGCTCCGGCTAGCGGGAGAGGCGAGCAGTACTTC. V is TRBV20-1 and J is TRBJ2-7; TRBD2 agrees at 10 bases. Germline V gene data show CDR1 as DFQATT and CDR2 as SNEGSKA (reference sequence). V was clipped by 5 bases and J by 6 bases; unmatched bases: 7. The CDR3 loop spans 13 amino acids.

The rearrangement joins TRBV18 to TRBJ2-5, with D possibly TRBD1 on 5 matching bases. The length of the CDR3 is 14 residues. V gave up 4 bases and J gave up 1 base, with 10 bases separating them. Germline assignment: CDR1 KGHSH and CDR2 LQKENI. The CDR3 spells CASSQTTVQETQYF. The CDR3 region has the DNA TGTGCCAGCTCACAGACGACAGTCCAAGAGACCCAGTACTTC.

This clonotype was seen a few times. The gene calls are TRBV9 and TRBJ1-2; TRBD1 matches 9 bases. Germline V gene lookup returns CDR1 SGDLS and CDR2 YYNGEE. The CDR3 spans 15 residues. V shed 4 bases and J 2 bases; nucleotides not matched to a gene: 6. The CDR3 sequence: CASSPVGQGNYGYTF. In DNA, the CDR3 is TGTGCCAGCAGCCCCGTAGGACAGGGGAACTATGGCTACACCTTC.